These 31 T cell receptor beta chains were all obtained from the same sample, sequenced in a study of graft-versus-host responses after intestinal transplantation. Their antigen targets remain unknown. TCRdb's table, derived via immunoSEQ multiplex PCR, lists solely in-frame clones and lacks some. The sample has 100,000 or so clones; roughly 89% are singletons. The starting material was unstimulated CD4+ T cells sorted from spleen or lymph node cells, obtained before transplant. These receptors originate from a human donor who was the organ donor for an intestinal transplant.

The CDR3 protein is CASSIGQGAYEQYF. The DNA for the CDR3 is TGTGCCAGTAGTATTGGGCAGGGGGCCTACGAGCAGTACTTC. This chain links TRBV19 with TRBJ2-7; 7 bases are a match to TRBD1. The CDR3 is 14 amino acids. Germline CDR1 reads LNHDA; CDR2 reads SQIVND (reference sequence). Trimming at V came to 3 bases and at J to 2 bases, leaving 4 bases not matched to a gene.

The chain carries TRBV10-3 and TRBJ1-2; the match to TRBD1 covers 9 bases. This CDR3 is built from 15 residues. Germline V CDR1 and CDR2: ENHRY, SYGVKD. The V gene end was trimmed by 6 bases and the J gene end by 2 bases; junction bases not matched to a gene: 7. The CDR3 DNA follows: TGTGCCATCAGAGCCGGGACAGGGCCAAACTATGGCTACACCTTC. This codes for CAIRAGTGPNYGYTF.

This clone was counted once. V and J are TRBV7-2 and TRBJ2-7, with 7 bases matching TRBD1. J gave up 1 base and V 5 bases, and 8 bases lay outside the gene matches. Germline CDR1 is SGHTA and CDR2 is FQGNSA. There are 15 residues in the CDR3. The CDR3 here is CASSRTTGESYEQYF. The DNA for the CDR3 is TGTGCCAGCAGCCGGACCACAGGGGAATCCTACGAGCAGTACTTC. The full variable domain, with the rest looked up from reference TRBV7-2 and TRBJ2-7, is GAGVSQSPSNKVTEKGKDVELRCDPISGHTALYWYRQSLGQGLEFLIYFQGNSAPDKSGLPSDRFSAERTGGSVSTLTIQRTQQEDSAVYLCASSRTTGESYEQYFGPGTRLTVT.

Only one count was recorded for this clone. This chain connects TRBV5-1 to TRBJ2-1; weak D call: TRBD2 (6 bases). V was pared by 9 bases and J by 6 bases, with 19 bases between. The germline gives CDR1 SGHRS, CDR2 YFSETQ. The CDR3 sequence is 14 residues long. The CDR3 spells CATAHGGSANEQFF. The CDR3 nucleotides are TGCGCCACCGCGCACGGAGGGTCCGCCAATGAGCAGTTCTTC.

The chain has TRBV7-9 and TRBJ2-7; TRBD2 matches at 9 bases. CDR3 length: 17 amino acids. Looked up from germline, CDR1 is SEHNR and CDR2 is FQNEAQ (reference sequence). V dropped 5 bases and J dropped 1; count of bases not matched to a gene: 12. The CDR3 DNA reads TGTGCCAGCAGCCCCACTCCCCCAGCGGGGGGTTCCTACGAGCAGTACTTC. Translated: CASSPTPPAGGSYEQYF.

The chain recombines TRBV4-1 with TRBJ2-7, with D uncertain. Trimming took 0 bases from V and 3 from J, leaving 6 bases between them. This CDR3 spans 13 amino acids. CDR1 and CDR2 (germline): MGHRA, YSYEKL. The CDR3 loop is CASSQEVSYEQYF. The CDR3 coding sequence is TGCGCCAGCAGCCAAGAAGTCAGCTACGAGCAGTACTTC.

This clone was picked up one time. The chain links TRBV18 to TRBJ2-1; 8 bases are shared with TRBD2. Germline V gene data show CDR1 as KGHSH and CDR2 as LQKENI. The CDR3 contains 16 residues. V gave up 1 base and J gave up 1 base; unmatched junction bases: 3. The CDR3 DNA follows: TGTGCCAGCTCACCACAGACGGGGGGGTCCTACAATGAGCAGTTCTTC. Protein sequence: CASSPQTGGSYNEQFF.

V usage is TRBV4-1 and J usage is TRBJ1-2, with 8 bases fitting TRBD1. The CDR3 runs 12 residues. CDR1 is MGHRA and CDR2 is YSYEKL in the germline V gene. The V and J ends lost 2 bases and 7 bases, in that order; junction bases with no gene match: 0. The DNA for the CDR3 is TGCGCCAGCAGCCAACAGGGGGCTGGCTACACCTTC. This gives the protein CASSQQGAGYTF.

The chain carries TRBV27 and TRBJ1-1; 7 bases align to TRBD1. The CDR3 loop spans 15 amino acids. With 6 bases clipped from V and 2 bases from J, the junction kept 9 bases outside the gene matches. CDR1 is MNHEY, CDR2 SMNVEV, per germline (reference sequence). DNA for the CDR3: TGTGCCAGCAGGAAACAGGGACAGCAAAACACTGAAGCTTTCTTT. Its protein product is CASRKQGQQNTEAFF.

The chain uses TRBV11-2 and TRBJ2-3; TRBD2 is a possible D gene (7 bases). This CDR3 contains 17 residues. In germline, CDR1 is SGHAT, CDR2 FQNNGV. V lost 0 bases and J lost 2, with 15 bases in between. CDR3 coding DNA: TGTGCCAGCAGCTTAGATGTGGGGGGGGGACACACAGATACGCAGTATTTT. As protein: CASSLDVGGGHTDTQYF.

The V call is TRBV10-3, the J call TRBJ1-2; D is possibly TRBD1 (5 bases). Trimming stripped 3 bases from V and 0 bases from J, with 17 bases between. The CDR3 runs to 17 residues. Germline V lookup: CDR1 ENHRY, CDR2 SYGVKD. The CDR3 sequence: CAISESGRVGPNYGYTF. In nucleotides, the CDR3 is TGTGCCATCAGTGAAAGCGGGAGGGTGGGGCCTAACTATGGCTACACCTTC.

The chain carries TRBV18 and TRBJ1-5; 7 bases line up with TRBD1. This CDR3 has 14 amino acids. V lost 2 bases to trimming and J lost 7 bases; unmatched junction nucleotides: 5. Looked up from germline, CDR1 is KGHSH and CDR2 is LQKENI. The CDR3 protein is CASSPSTGFQPQHF. The CDR3 nucleotides are TGTGCCAGCTCACCATCGACAGGGTTCCAGCCCCAGCATTTT.

CDR3 DNA sequence: TGTGCCAGTAGTATAGGCAGGGTCTATGGCTACACCTTC. Its translation is CASSIGRVYGYTF. The chain is built from TRBV19 and TRBJ1-2; D is perhaps TRBD1 (5 bases). The length of the CDR3 is 13 residues. Germline CDR1 reads LNHDA; CDR2 reads SQIVND (reference sequence). V gave up 1 base and J gave up 4 bases, with 7 bases separating them.

This clone showed up just once. This sequence joins TRBV4-3 and TRBJ2-3; D is possibly TRBD1 (5 bases). V dropped 6 bases and J dropped 2 bases, with 12 bases sitting between them. The V gene's germline CDR1 is LGHNA and CDR2 YSLEER. The CDR3 is 14 residues long. CDR3 bases: TGCGCCAGCAGTCGACAGACAGTCACAGATACGCAGTATTTT. Translation gives CASSRQTVTDTQYF.

The J gene is TRBJ1-1, the V gene TRBV19, with TRBD1 identical over 7 bases. This CDR3 is built from 14 residues. V shed 3 bases, J shed 3 bases, and the junction held 4 bases outside the gene matches. CDR1 is LNHDA, CDR2 SQIVND, per germline (reference sequence). For the CDR3, the DNA is TGTGCCAGTAGTATTAGGGGGCGGGACACTGAAGCTTTCTTT. Amino acids: CASSIRGRDTEAFF.

The J gene is TRBJ2-1, the V gene TRBV6-5; tentative D call: TRBD2 (5 bases). In germline, CDR1 is MNHEY, CDR2 SVGAGI. There are 14 residues in the CDR3. V was clipped by 6 bases and J by 4 bases, with 13 bases between them. The chain's CDR3 is CASSWAAGYNEQFF. The DNA of the CDR3 is TGTGCCAGCAGCTGGGCCGCGGGTTACAATGAGCAGTTCTTC.

CDR3 DNA sequence: TGTGCCAGCAGTGCAACAGGGGTCCCCCAAGAGACCCAGTACTTC. The encoded protein is CASSATGVPQETQYF. This chain joins TRBV6-4 and TRBJ2-5, with TRBD1 identical over 7 bases. After removal of 4 bases from V and 1 base from J, the junction contained 6 bases not matched to a gene. The CDR3 extends over 15 amino acids. Germline CDR1 is MRHNA and CDR2 is SNTAGT.

CDR3 protein: CASRIPGQLYEQYF. The CDR3 DNA reads TGTGCCAGCAGAATCCCGGGACAGCTCTACGAGCAGTACTTC. V and J are TRBV11-2 and TRBJ2-7; 7 nucleotides agree with TRBD1. The germline V gene encodes CDR1 SGHAT and CDR2 FQNNGV. V lost 6 bases to trimming and J lost 3 bases; unmatched junction nucleotides: 8. The CDR3 runs 14 residues.

CDR3 loop: CASSLDRGKGETQYF. DNA of the CDR3: TGTGCCAGCAGCTTAGATAGGGGGAAAGGAGAGACCCAGTACTTC. The chain links TRBV7-2 to TRBJ2-5, with D possibly matching TRBD1 (6 bases). From germline, CDR1 is SGHTA and CDR2 FQGNSA. This CDR3 is 15 amino acids long. Trimming pared 1 base from V and 4 bases from J, leaving 13 bases between.

The chain employs TRBV11-2 and TRBJ2-7, with TRBD1 matching 10 bases. V lost 1 base, J lost 2 bases, and 2 bases stayed unmatched. CDR3 length: 15 amino acids. Germline V gene lookup returns CDR1 SGHAT and CDR2 FQNNGV. The CDR3 coding sequence is TGTGCCAGCAGCTTAGTCGGACAGGGGGCCTACGAGCAGTACTTC. It translates to CASSLVGQGAYEQYF.

The rearrangement uses TRBV7-6 and TRBJ1-2; D might be TRBD1 (5 bases). The length of the CDR3 is 13 residues. Germline CDR1 is SGHVS and CDR2 is FNYEAQ. The ends were cut back, 1 base at V and 5 bases at J, with 8 bases in the middle. Here the CDR3 DNA reads TGTGCCAGCAGCTTAGGCCGGGGGTATGGCTACACCTTC. Its translation is CASSLGRGYGYTF.

This clone has just a few counts. The genes are TRBV19 and TRBJ1-6; no firm D call. The CDR3 consists of 17 residues. CDR1 and CDR2 from the germline V gene are LNHDA and SQIVND (reference sequence). Deletions cut 3 bases from V and 5 bases from J, with 17 bases between. The CDR3 protein is CASSMDPTGFDNSPLHF. The DNA of the CDR3 is TGTGCCAGTAGTATGGATCCGACCGGGTTCGATAATTCACCCCTCCACTTT.

This clone occurred a few times. The genes are TRBV6-1 and TRBJ1-3; D is undetermined. The CDR3 sequence is 13 residues long. With 6 bases removed from V and 3 bases from J, the gap between germline ends came to 9 bases. Germline V gene sequence: CDR1 MNHNS, CDR2 SASEGT. Here the CDR3 DNA reads TGTGCCAGCAGAACAGTCAATGGAAACACCATATATTTT. It yields the protein CASRTVNGNTIYF.

The chain is built from TRBV4-1 and TRBJ1-6; 10 bases map to TRBD1. CDR1 is MGHRA and CDR2 is YSYEKL in the germline V gene. The CDR3 covers 16 residues. With 1 base clipped from V and 6 bases from J, the junction kept 3 bases outside the gene matches. The CDR3 loop is CASSQARTGGNSPLHF. The CDR3, as DNA: TGCGCCAGCAGCCAAGCGAGGACAGGGGGTAATTCACCCCTCCACTTT.

This rearrangement joins TRBV10-3 to TRBJ2-7; 10 positions agree with TRBD1. Unmatched junction bases numbered 7, after V lost 3 bases and J lost 5 bases. The CDR3 sequence is 15 residues long. CDR1 is ENHRY, CDR2 SYGVKD, per germline. The CDR3 nucleotides read TGTGCCATCAGTGATAGGACAGGGGGTTGGGACGAGCAGTACTTC. The encoded protein is CAISDRTGGWDEQYF.

V is TRBV2 and J is TRBJ2-3, with D uncertain. This CDR3 has 16 amino acids. Trimming cost V 4 bases and J 0 bases, with 14 bases left between them. The germline CDR1 and CDR2 sequences are SNHLY and FYNNEI. Here the CDR3 reads CASSGLSTVSTDTQYF. The DNA for the CDR3 is TGTGCCAGCAGTGGATTAAGTACAGTCAGCACAGATACGCAGTATTTT.

This chain uses TRBV30 with TRBJ2-6; tentative D call: TRBD2 (6 bases). V was clipped by 4 bases and J by 0 bases, with 13 bases between them. The CDR3 is 16 residues long. CDR1 and CDR2 from the germline V gene are GTSNPN and SVGIG (reference sequence). CDR3 region: CAWTERRDSGANVLTF. In DNA form, the CDR3 reads TGTGCCTGGACCGAGAGGCGGGACTCTGGGGCCAACGTCCTGACTTTC.

This chain connects TRBV4-1 to TRBJ2-5; maybe TRBD1 (5 bases). Trimming removed 0 bases from V and 0 bases from J, with 14 bases in between. Germline V gene sequence: CDR1 MGHRA, CDR2 YSYEKL. The CDR3 has 17 amino acids. CDR3 DNA sequence: TGCGCCAGCAGCCAAGATCCGGTCAAAGGGGACCAAGAGACCCAGTACTTC. This encodes CASSQDPVKGDQETQYF.

This chain connects TRBV5-6 to TRBJ1-2; D is unresolved. Looked up from germline, CDR1 is SGHDT and CDR2 is YYEEEE. The CDR3 totals 15 residues. Trimming cost V 1 base and J 0 bases, with 10 bases left between them. CDR3 sequence reads: CASSLYPPANYGYTF. The DNA for the CDR3 is TGTGCCAGCAGCTTGTATCCTCCAGCTAACTATGGCTACACCTTC.

V is TRBV7-8 and J is TRBJ2-3; 7 nucleotides match TRBD2. CDR3 length: 15 residues. V was pared by 2 bases and J by 6 bases, with 8 bases of the junction left unmatched. The germline V gene encodes CDR1 SGHVS and CDR2 FQNEAQ. The CDR3 DNA sequence: TGTGCCAGCAGCTTACAAGGACTAGAGGTGGATACGCAGTATTTT. Encoded protein: CASSLQGLEVDTQYF.

The genes are TRBV27 and TRBJ2-7; a weak D match, TRBD1 (6 bases). This CDR3 is 15 amino acids long. Germline values: CDR1 MNHEY, CDR2 SMNVEV (reference sequence). Deletions cut 2 bases from V and 0 bases from J, with 11 bases between. As DNA, the CDR3 is TGTGCCAGCAGTTTAGTGCAGGGGCGCTCCTACGAGCAGTACTTC. This sequence encodes CASSLVQGRSYEQYF.